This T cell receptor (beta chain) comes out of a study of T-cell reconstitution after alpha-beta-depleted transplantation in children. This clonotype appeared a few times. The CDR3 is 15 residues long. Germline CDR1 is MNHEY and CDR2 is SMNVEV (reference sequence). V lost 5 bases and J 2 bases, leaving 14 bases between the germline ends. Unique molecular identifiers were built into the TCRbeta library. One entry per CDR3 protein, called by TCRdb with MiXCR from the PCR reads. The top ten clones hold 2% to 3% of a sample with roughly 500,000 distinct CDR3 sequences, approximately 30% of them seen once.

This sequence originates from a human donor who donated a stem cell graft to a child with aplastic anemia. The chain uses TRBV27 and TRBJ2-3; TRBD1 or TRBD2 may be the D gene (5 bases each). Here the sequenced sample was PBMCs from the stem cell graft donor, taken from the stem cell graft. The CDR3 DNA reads TGTGCCAGCAGTGAGGACTGGGGCAACACAGATACGCAGTATTTT. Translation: CASSEDWGNTDTQYF.